Included here is one T cell receptor beta chain sequence, with context. Its matching antigen is unknown. The data are from a study of shared clonotypes between healthy human individuals. Findings and caveats of the study: A handful of donors shared around 5.1% of their naive CD4 clonotypes.

TCRdb's copy holds only in-frame clones and misses some; the assay was immunoSEQ multiplex PCR. The sample contains roughly 1 million clones, about three quarters of which appear only once. The donor cohort consisted entirely of Caucasian adults residing in Nashville, Tennessee. V lost 4 bases, J lost 7 bases, and 11 bases stayed unmatched. The CDR3 has 16 residues. From germline, CDR1 is SGHNT and CDR2 YYREEE (reference sequence). The specimen sequenced was memory CD4+ T cells sorted from blood. Subset in this sample: CD45RA-negative fraction. The sequence came from a man in his late teens or twenties in good health. The V and J genes are TRBV5-4 and TRBJ2-7; 13 nucleotides align to TRBD2. The CDR3 is CASSASPGTSGNEQYF. DNA of the CDR3: TGTGCCAGCAGCGCGAGTCCCGGGACTAGCGGGAATGAGCAGTACTTC.